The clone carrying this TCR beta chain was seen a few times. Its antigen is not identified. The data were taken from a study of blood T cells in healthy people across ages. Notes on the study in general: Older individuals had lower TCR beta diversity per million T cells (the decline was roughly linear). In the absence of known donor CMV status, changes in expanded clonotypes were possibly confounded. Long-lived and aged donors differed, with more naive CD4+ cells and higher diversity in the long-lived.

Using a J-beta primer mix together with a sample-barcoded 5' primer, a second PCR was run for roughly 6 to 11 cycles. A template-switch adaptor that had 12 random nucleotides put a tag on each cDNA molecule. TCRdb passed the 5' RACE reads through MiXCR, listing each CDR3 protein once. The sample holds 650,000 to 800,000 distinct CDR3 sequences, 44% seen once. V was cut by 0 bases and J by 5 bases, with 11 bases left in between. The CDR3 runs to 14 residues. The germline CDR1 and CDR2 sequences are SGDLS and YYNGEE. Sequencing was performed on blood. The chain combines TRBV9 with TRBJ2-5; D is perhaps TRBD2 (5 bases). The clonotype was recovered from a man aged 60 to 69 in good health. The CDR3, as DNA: TGTGCCAGCAGCGTAGATGTGTCGGGGGAGACCCAGTACTTC. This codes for CASSVDVSGETQYF.